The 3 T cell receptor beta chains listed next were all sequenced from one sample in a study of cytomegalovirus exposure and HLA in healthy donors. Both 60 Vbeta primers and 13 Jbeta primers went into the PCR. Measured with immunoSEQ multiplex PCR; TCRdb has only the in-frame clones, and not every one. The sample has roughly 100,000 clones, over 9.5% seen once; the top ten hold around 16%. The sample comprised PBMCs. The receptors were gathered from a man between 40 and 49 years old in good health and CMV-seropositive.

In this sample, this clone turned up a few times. The CDR3, as DNA: TGTGCCATACGGGACACCCTCTCGTACTATGGCTACACCTTC. Protein: CAIRDTLSYYGYTF. V is TRBV10-3 and J is TRBJ1-2; D might be TRBD1 (6 bases). Trimming took off 9 bases at V and 3 bases at J, with 17 bases between the two ends. The germline V gene encodes CDR1 ENHRY and CDR2 SYGVKD. The CDR3 is 14 amino acids.

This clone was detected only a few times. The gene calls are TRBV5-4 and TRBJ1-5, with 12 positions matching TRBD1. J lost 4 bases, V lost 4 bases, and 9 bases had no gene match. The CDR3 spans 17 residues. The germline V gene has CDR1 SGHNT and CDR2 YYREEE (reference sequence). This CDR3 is CASSRSGTGGNNQPQHF. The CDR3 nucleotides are TGTGCCAGCAGCCGGTCCGGGACAGGGGGCAATAATCAGCCCCAGCATTTT.

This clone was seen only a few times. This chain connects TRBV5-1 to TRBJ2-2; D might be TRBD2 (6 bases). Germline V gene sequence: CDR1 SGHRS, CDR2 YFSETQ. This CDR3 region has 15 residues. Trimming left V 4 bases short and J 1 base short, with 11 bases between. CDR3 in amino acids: CASSNGGLNTGELFF. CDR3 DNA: TGCGCCAGCAGCAATGGGGGACTGAACACCGGGGAGCTGTTTTTT.